The 27 T cell receptor beta chains listed next were all sequenced from one sample in a study of T cell therapy after organ transplantation. The time point is: 4-8 weeks after completion of therapy. Their antigen targets remain unknown. Method: immunoSEQ multiplex PCR; TCRdb's copy keeps in-frame clones and lacks some. The table lists 2,500 to 3,500 clones, about 80% of them singletons. Specimen: CD8+ T cells from blood, collected after autologous CMV-specific T cell therapy. The receptors shown here come from a human patient who had received a solid organ transplant and had CMV disease. These T cells may partly come from the graft donor.

V usage is TRBV7-2 and J usage is TRBJ2-3, with 11 positions matching TRBD2. Trimming cost V 3 bases and J 5 bases; bases outside gene matches: 10. The CDR3 has 17 residues. Germline CDR1 and CDR2: SGHTA and FQGNSA. CDR3 residues: CASSFLAGGRYGDTQYF. CDR3 DNA sequence: TGTGCCAGCAGCTTCTTAGCGGGGGGGAGGTATGGAGATACGCAGTATTTT.

V is TRBV27 and J is TRBJ1-5; D ambiguous. CDR3 length: 13 amino acids. V lost 5 bases and J 3 bases, leaving 8 bases between the germline ends. Germline V lookup: CDR1 MNHEY, CDR2 SMNVEV (reference sequence). For the CDR3, the DNA is TGTGCCAGCAGTACGGTTACCAATCAGCCCCAGCATTTT. The encoded protein is CASSTVTNQPQHF.

The chain links TRBV5-6 to TRBJ2-7, with a weak D call TRBD1 (6 bases). The CDR3 is made up of 12 amino acids. V lost 0 bases to trimming and J lost 6 bases, with 7 bases between them. In germline, CDR1 is SGHDT, CDR2 YYEEEE. For the CDR3, the DNA is TGTGCCAGCAGCTTGGGGACAGTCGAGCAGTACTTC. This encodes CASSLGTVEQYF.

J is TRBJ2-7 and V is TRBV28; 10 nucleotides agree with TRBD2. V gave up 6 bases and J gave up 6 bases; unmatched junction bases: 11. Per the germline V gene, CDR1 is MDHEN and CDR2 is SYDVKM. The CDR3 covers 15 residues. The CDR3 protein is CASSQFSGRPSEQYF. The CDR3 DNA sequence: TGTGCCAGCAGCCAATTTAGCGGGAGGCCTAGCGAGCAGTACTTC.

The chain is built from TRBV7-9 and TRBJ2-7; TRBD1 might be the D (6 bases). The germline V gene has CDR1 SEHNR and CDR2 FQNEAQ (reference sequence). CDR3 length equals 13 residues. The germline V and J ends were trimmed by 4 bases and 4 bases, with 11 bases remaining between them. The DNA for the CDR3 is TGTGCCAGCAGCTCTTACAGGGAGTACGAGCAGTACTTC. Translating gives CASSSYREYEQYF.

This rearrangement joins TRBV2 to TRBJ1-1, with a weak D call TRBD1 (5 bases). The CDR3 consists of 13 residues. Trimming shortened V by 10 bases and J by 1 base, and 13 bases separated the two germline ends. Per germline, CDR1 SNHLY and CDR2 FYNNEI. CDR3 amino acids: CATWRGTNTEAFF. DNA for the CDR3: TGTGCCACCTGGAGGGGAACGAACACTGAAGCTTTCTTT.

V usage is TRBV27 and J usage is TRBJ2-1; D may correspond to TRBD1 or TRBD2 (5 bases each). Trimming took 6 bases from V and 8 from J, leaving 14 bases between them. CDR3 size: 13 residues. The germline V gene encodes CDR1 MNHEY and CDR2 SMNVEV (reference sequence). CDR3 DNA sequence: TGTGCCAGCAGGACCGGGACCTCCCATGAGCAGTTCTTC. It is translated as CASRTGTSHEQFF.

This clone has a single count. The rearrangement links TRBV4-1 to TRBJ1-1; D is perhaps TRBD1 (5 bases). Trimming removed 0 bases from V and 5 bases from J, with 13 bases in between. This CDR3 comprises 15 residues. Germline loops: CDR1 MGHRA, CDR2 YSYEKL. The CDR3 bases are TGCGCCAGCAGCCAAGAGAGGGGCTCGGGAACTGAAGCTTTCTTT. Its translation is CASSQERGSGTEAFF.

The V call is TRBV19, the J call TRBJ2-3, with D possibly being TRBD2 (5 bases). The CDR3 length is 15 residues. Germline loops: CDR1 LNHDA, CDR2 SQIVND (reference sequence). V was cut by 6 bases and J by 6 bases, with 19 bases left in between. The CDR3 spells CASSLERSGYDTQYF. DNA of the CDR3: TGTGCCAGTAGCCTTGAGCGGTCCGGATATGATACGCAGTATTTT.

The rearrangement uses TRBV7-2 and TRBJ2-7; 8 bases align to TRBD1. Germline V gives CDR1 SGHTA, CDR2 FQGNSA. V dropped 1 base and J dropped 5; count of bases not matched to a gene: 7. The CDR3 is made up of 15 amino acids. The CDR3 region has the DNA TGTGCCAGCAGCTTAGAAGCGCACAGGGGGGACGAGCAGTACTTC. Translation: CASSLEAHRGDEQYF.

The rearrangement uses TRBV7-8 and TRBJ2-7; 7 nucleotides match TRBD1. The CDR3 covers 13 residues. V lost 3 bases to trimming and J lost 2 bases; unmatched junction nucleotides: 1. CDR1 is SGHVS and CDR2 is FQNEAQ in the germline V gene. The CDR3: CASSFDRAYEQYF. For the CDR3, the DNA is TGTGCCAGCAGCTTTGACAGGGCCTACGAGCAGTACTTC.

The V call is TRBV28, the J call TRBJ2-7; D may be TRBD2 (5 bases). V gave up 5 bases and J gave up 2 bases, with 19 bases separating them. Germline loops: CDR1 MDHEN, CDR2 SYDVKM. This CDR3 has 16 residues. CDR3 DNA sequence: TGTGCCAGCAGTCGCCCCCTTCGGGAAGCCACCTACGAGCAGTACTTC. Protein: CASSRPLREATYEQYF.

The V gene is TRBV28, the J gene TRBJ2-1; 7 bases match TRBD1. CDR3 length: 13 amino acids. V shed 3 bases and J 5 bases; nucleotides not matched to a gene: 1. CDR1 MDHEN and CDR2 SYDVKM come from the germline V gene. The CDR3 bases are TGTGCCAGCAGTTTCGGGACAGACAATGAGCAGTTCTTC. Translated: CASSFGTDNEQFF.

This rearrangement joins TRBV5-8 to TRBJ2-2; 8 bases are shared with TRBD1. Germline trimming cut 4 bases from V and 7 bases from J; bases unmatched to any gene: 12. Germline CDR1 is SGHTS and CDR2 is YDEGEE. The CDR3 runs 16 residues. CDR3 DNA sequence: TGTGCCAGCAGCCATTCAGGGGGCGATCTCGACGGGGAGCTGTTTTTT. It specifies CASSHSGGDLDGELFF.

This chain connects TRBV5-8 to TRBJ2-7; perhaps TRBD1 as D (6 bases). V was clipped by 3 bases and J by 4 bases, with 17 bases between them. The CDR3 extends over 15 amino acids. In germline, CDR1 is SGHTS, CDR2 YDEGEE. The DNA for the CDR3 is TGTGCCAGCAGCTCCGAGGTAGGGGGTTGGTACGAGCAGTACTTC. As protein: CASSSEVGGWYEQYF.

The sample holds one count of this clone. This chain joins TRBV19 and TRBJ1-1; tentative D call: TRBD1 (5 bases). The V and J ends lost 6 bases and 5 bases respectively, with 19 bases between them. Germline CDR1 reads LNHDA; CDR2 reads SQIVND (reference sequence). The CDR3 contains 15 residues. Written as DNA, the CDR3 is TGTGCCAGTAGCCCTGGACAATTAATGGGAACTGAAGCTTTCTTT. Translation gives CASSPGQLMGTEAFF.

The chain combines TRBV5-4 with TRBJ2-3; no definite D call. The germline V gene has CDR1 SGHNT and CDR2 YYREEE (reference sequence). This CDR3 has 13 amino acids. V gave up 1 base and J gave up 4 bases, with 7 bases separating them. The CDR3 sequence: CASSLSTADTQYF. The CDR3 bases are TGTGCCAGCAGCTTGAGTACCGCAGATACGCAGTATTTT. Based on the CDR3 plus reference TRBV5-4 and TRBJ2-3, the full variable domain is ETGVTQSPTHLIKTRGQQVTLRCSSQSGHNTVSWYQQALGQGPQFIFQYYREEENGRGNFPPRFSGLQFPNYSSELNVNALELDDSALYLCASSLSTADTQYFGPGTRLTVL.

This chain joins TRBV10-3 and TRBJ2-5, with D possibly being TRBD1 (6 bases). This CDR3 spans 16 amino acids. V was shortened by 2 bases and J by 1 base, with 14 bases between the two germline ends. CDR1 is ENHRY and CDR2 is SYGVKD in the germline V gene. The CDR3 protein is CAISELRQDAQETQYF. Here the CDR3 DNA reads TGTGCCATCAGTGAGCTTCGACAGGATGCCCAAGAGACCCAGTACTTC.

V usage is TRBV7-3 and J usage is TRBJ2-1, with D perhaps matching TRBD2 (5 bases). V was clipped by 5 bases and J by 9 bases, with 11 bases between them. The CDR3 is 12 amino acids. Germline CDR1 and CDR2: SGHTA and FQGTGA. The CDR3, as DNA: TGTGCCAGCAGCGTGACTACGAGTGAGCAGTTCTTC. It is translated as CASSVTTSEQFF.

The V and J genes are TRBV27 and TRBJ2-7, with 8 bases identical to TRBD1. CDR3 length: 11 residues. J lost 11 bases, V lost 4 bases, and 4 bases had no gene match. The germline gives CDR1 MNHEY, CDR2 SMNVEV (reference sequence). As DNA, the CDR3 is TGTGCCAGCAGTTGGCAGGGGGCGGAGTACTTC. Its protein is CASSWQGAEYF.

This sequence joins TRBV29-1 and TRBJ2-5; D is possibly TRBD1 (5 bases). CDR3 length: 11 residues. Germline loops: CDR1 SQVTM, CDR2 ANQGSEA. Trimming removed 5 bases at V and 3 bases at J, with 7 bases between. CDR3 protein: CSVQGEETQYF. CDR3 coding DNA: TGCAGCGTTCAAGGGGAAGAGACCCAGTACTTC.

The chain couples TRBV6-5 to TRBJ1-2; 7 bases map to TRBD1. CDR3 length: 13 residues. Per the germline V gene, CDR1 is MNHEY and CDR2 is SVGAGI. The trim removed 5 bases at V and 7 bases at J, leaving 7 bases unmatched. CDR3 sequence: CASSPLRGTGYTF. CDR3 DNA sequence: TGTGCCAGCAGTCCTCTCAGGGGGACTGGCTACACCTTC.

This chain connects TRBV19 to TRBJ1-3; D call uncertain. The germline V gene encodes CDR1 LNHDA and CDR2 SQIVND (reference sequence). The V gene lost 7 bases and the J gene lost 0 bases, with 10 bases spanning the gap. There are 14 residues in the CDR3. CDR3 coding DNA: TGTGCCAGTAAGGACTATGGCTCTGGAAACACCATATATTTT. It specifies CASKDYGSGNTIYF.

The J gene is TRBJ1-3, the V gene TRBV9; no clear D gene. The CDR3 spans 16 residues. Germline V gives CDR1 SGDLS, CDR2 YYNGEE. Trimming left V 0 bases short and J 0 bases short, with 10 bases between. CDR3 region: CASSVASFRSGNTIYF. DNA of the CDR3: TGTGCCAGCAGCGTAGCCTCCTTTCGCTCTGGAAACACCATATATTTT.

This chain connects TRBV19 to TRBJ1-6, with D uncertain. Looked up from germline, CDR1 is LNHDA and CDR2 is SQIVND (reference sequence). Trimming removed 4 bases at V and 13 bases at J, with 11 bases between. This CDR3 has 12 residues. The CDR3 nucleotides read TGTGCCAGTAGTAACCCCCCGTGGCCCCTCCACTTT. This sequence encodes CASSNPPWPLHF.

The gene calls are TRBV2 and TRBJ2-7, with a tentative D call TRBD1 (6 bases). The CDR3 runs to 15 residues. Per germline, CDR1 SNHLY and CDR2 FYNNEI. Trimming took off 4 bases at V and 3 bases at J, with 16 bases between the two ends. The CDR3: CASSVIGGEGYEQYF. CDR3 coding DNA: TGTGCCAGCAGTGTGATTGGGGGCGAAGGCTACGAGCAGTACTTC.

The V call is TRBV5-5, the J call TRBJ2-1; 12 nucleotides match TRBD2. The CDR3 length is 17 residues. Per the germline V gene, CDR1 is SGHKS and CDR2 is YYEKEE (reference sequence). V shed 4 bases, J shed 6 bases, and the junction held 11 bases outside the gene matches. DNA of the CDR3: TGTGCCAGCAGCGGCACGACTAGCGGGGGTTCGGGCAATGAGCAGTTCTTC. It codes for CASSGTTSGGSGNEQFF.